This record concerns one T cell receptor beta chain sequence. Its antigen is unknown. This entry belongs to a study of CD8+ T cells in alopecia areata. For the study at large: Among treated patients, oral tofacitinib was administered at 5 to 10 mg twice daily. People stayed on tofacitinib for 6 to 18 months, then stopped the drug for 6 months.

The sequencing template was cDNA reverse transcribed from extracted RNA. Repertoires were generated with immunoSEQ multiplex PCR, while TCRdb's copy carries only in-frame clones and drops some. The data contain around 140,000 clones, 87% of them singletons. Between the trimmed V and J ends, which lost 1 base and 6 bases, there was a span of 10 bases. The germline gives CDR1 SGHNT, CDR2 YYREEE (reference sequence). The CDR3 is made up of 13 amino acids. Overall study findings and caveats: Mouse data revealed clearer TCR sharing than patient data did, a gap possibly tied to HLA.

Individuals with alopecia areata gave both lesional scalp punch biopsies and peripheral blood for collection. The sample consisted of CD8+ T cells sorted from blood, taken at week 0. The chain combines TRBV5-4 with TRBJ1-1; weak D call: TRBD1 (6 bases). The clonotype comes from a human donor with alopecia areata. The CDR3 coding sequence is TGTGCCAGCAGCTTGAGGGGGAGCGCTGAAGCTTTCTTT. It yields the protein CASSLRGSAEAFF. Filled out from reference TRBV5-4 and TRBJ1-1, the complete variable domain reads ETGVTQSPTHLIKTRGQQVTLRCSSQSGHNTVSWYQQALGQGPQFIFQYYREEENGRGNFPPRFSGLQFPNYSSELNVNALELDDSALYLCASSLRGSAEAFFGQGTRLTVV.